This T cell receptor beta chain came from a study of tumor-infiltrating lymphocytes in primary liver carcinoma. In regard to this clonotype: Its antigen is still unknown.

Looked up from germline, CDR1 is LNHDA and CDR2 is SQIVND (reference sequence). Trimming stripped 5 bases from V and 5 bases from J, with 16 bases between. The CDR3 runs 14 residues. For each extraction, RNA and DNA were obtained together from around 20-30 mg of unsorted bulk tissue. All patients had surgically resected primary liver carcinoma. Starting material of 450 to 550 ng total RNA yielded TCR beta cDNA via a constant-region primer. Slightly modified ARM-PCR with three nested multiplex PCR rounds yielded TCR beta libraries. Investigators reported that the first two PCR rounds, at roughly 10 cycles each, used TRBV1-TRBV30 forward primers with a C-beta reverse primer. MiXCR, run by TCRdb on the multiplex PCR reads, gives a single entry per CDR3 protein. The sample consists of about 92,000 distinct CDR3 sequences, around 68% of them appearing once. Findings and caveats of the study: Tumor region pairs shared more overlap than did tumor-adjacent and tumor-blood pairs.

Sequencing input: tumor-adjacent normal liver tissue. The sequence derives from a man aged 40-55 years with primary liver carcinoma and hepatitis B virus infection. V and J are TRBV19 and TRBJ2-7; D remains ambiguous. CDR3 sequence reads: CASSPDPGSNEQYF. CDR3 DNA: TGTGCCAGTAGTCCGGACCCCGGAAGTAACGAGCAGTACTTC.